A single sample gave rise to the 18 T cell receptor beta chains below, sequenced in a study of T cell repertoires in cytomegalovirus infection. TCRdb re-derived calls from the reads in MiXCR, one entry per CDR3 protein. Of 230,000 or so distinct CDR3 sequences detected, roughly 34% appear once; the ten largest clones hold approximately 59%. Their recognized antigens are unknown. The sequenced sample was CD8+ T cells from cultured PBMCs, obtained from culture after CMV antigen stimulation. These receptors originate from a human donor in good health (CMV status not recorded). Some clones in this sample may be carry-over from other donors' samples.

This chain joins TRBV15 and TRBJ2-7; 7 nucleotides line up with TRBD2. The V and J ends lost 3 bases and 0 bases, in that order; junction bases with no gene match: 14. The CDR3 covers 18 residues. The germline CDR1 and CDR2 sequences are LNHNV and YYDKDF (reference sequence). The CDR3 coding sequence is TGTGCCACCAGCAGTACTCCTTTTGAGGGCGGGAGCTCCTACGAGCAGTACTTC. Protein product: CATSSTPFEGGSSYEQYF.

The chain recombines TRBV19 with TRBJ1-1, with D maybe TRBD1 (5 bases). V gave up 10 bases and J gave up 5 bases, with 17 bases separating them. The V gene's germline CDR1 is LNHDA and CDR2 SQIVND (reference sequence). There are 13 residues in the CDR3. The CDR3 DNA follows: TGTGCCACCTCGCTTTTGGGACCAACTGAAGCTTTCTTT. Amino acids: CATSLLGPTEAFF.

V usage is TRBV5-1 and J usage is TRBJ1-1; 7 nucleotides line up with TRBD1. The CDR3 sequence is 15 residues long. After removal of 5 bases from V and 1 base from J, the junction contained 8 bases not matched to a gene. The V gene's germline CDR1 is SGHRS and CDR2 YFSETQ. CDR3 DNA: TGCGCCAGCAGGACGAAGACAGGGACGAACACTGAAGCTTTCTTT. It codes for CASRTKTGTNTEAFF.

This chain connects TRBV7-6 to TRBJ2-5, with 11 bases fitting TRBD1. The CDR3 spans 15 residues. The germline V gene has CDR1 SGHVS and CDR2 FNYEAQ. J gave up 2 bases and V 5 bases, and 4 bases lay outside the gene matches. This CDR3 is CASSRRDRGQETQYF. CDR3 nucleotide sequence: TGTGCCAGCAGCAGACGGGACAGGGGGCAAGAGACCCAGTACTTC.

The rearrangement joins TRBV28 to TRBJ2-7; D may be TRBD1 or TRBD2 (5 bases each). Germline CDR1 and CDR2: MDHEN and SYDVKM. This CDR3 has 14 residues. The germline V and J ends were trimmed by 4 bases and 5 bases, with 15 bases remaining between them. CDR3 region: CASSSGTPGHEQYF. CDR3 DNA sequence: TGTGCCAGCAGTTCTGGGACGCCGGGCCACGAGCAGTACTTC.

The CDR3 sequence is CASTGRVDSVYF. In nucleotides, the CDR3 is TGTGCCAGCACCGGCCGGGTCGACTCTGTATACTTC. The genes are TRBV2 and TRBJ2-5; no firm D call. The CDR3 has 12 residues. Germline assignment: CDR1 SNHLY and CDR2 FYNNEI. V lost 7 bases, J lost 14 bases, and 20 bases lay in between.

The rearrangement uses TRBV6-1 and TRBJ2-7; 8 bases align to TRBD1. Trimming removed 4 bases from V and 3 bases from J; junction bases left unmatched: 14. Germline V gives CDR1 MNHNS, CDR2 SASEGT. The CDR3 is 17 amino acids. This CDR3 is CASSVEDRGITFYEQYF. The CDR3 region has the DNA TGTGCCAGCAGTGTAGAAGACAGGGGAATTACATTCTACGAGCAGTACTTC.

This clonotype was recorded a few times. The rearrangement links TRBV6-5 to TRBJ2-7; unclear D gene. V was trimmed by 2 bases and J by 2 bases, leaving 16 bases between them. This CDR3 contains 16 residues. Germline V gene data show CDR1 as MNHEY and CDR2 as SVGAGI. CDR3 coding DNA: TGTGCCAGCAGTTACGCTCTATCAGACCCGCCCTACGAGCAGTACTTC. It yields the protein CASSYALSDPPYEQYF.

V is TRBV27 and J is TRBJ1-1; D is possibly TRBD1 (6 bases). CDR3 length equals 14 residues. V was trimmed by 2 bases and J by 4 bases, leaving 11 bases between them. The germline gives CDR1 MNHEY, CDR2 SMNVEV (reference sequence). CDR3 residues: CASSLRQEVTEAFF. In DNA form, the CDR3 reads TGTGCCAGCAGTTTAAGACAGGAGGTCACTGAAGCTTTCTTT.

Turning to this clonotype: One junction end does not reproduce the germline sequence, and a read error may be involved. V usage is TRBV15 and J usage is TRBJ2-3, with D perhaps matching TRBD1 or TRBD2 (6 bases each). Germline values: CDR1 LNHNV, CDR2 YYDKDF (reference sequence). The CDR3 loop spans 16 amino acids. The CDR3 DNA reads TGTGCCACCAGCAGAGATTGGAACGGGGGCACAGATACGCGGTATTTT. This gives the protein CATSRDWNGGTDTRYF. Combining the CDR3 with reference TRBV15 and TRBJ2-3 gives the whole variable domain DAMVIQNPRYQVTQFGKPVTLSCSQTLNHNVMYWYQQKSSQAPKLLFHYYDKDFNNEADTPDNFQSRRPNTSFCFLDIRSPGLGDTAMYLCATSRDWNGGTDTRYFGPGTRLTVL.

The chain recombines TRBV7-6 with TRBJ2-7; D is uncertain. The CDR3 length is 13 residues. Germline V gene sequence: CDR1 SGHVS, CDR2 FNYEAQ. V was clipped by 4 bases and J by 10 bases, with 17 bases between them. The CDR3 sequence is CASSSQPGPEQYF. DNA of the CDR3: TGTGCCAGCAGCTCCCAACCCGGACCGGAACAGTACTTC.

This clonotype was observed a handful of times. V usage is TRBV12-5 and J usage is TRBJ2-5; D uncertain. Germline CDR1 and CDR2: LGHNT and FRNRAP. The CDR3 spans 16 residues. The germline V and J ends were trimmed by 1 base and 5 bases, with 17 bases remaining between them. The chain's CDR3 is CASGLDLPGSRETQYF. For the CDR3, the DNA is TGTGCTAGTGGTTTGGACTTACCGGGCTCGAGGGAGACCCAGTACTTC.

There are a few counts of this clonotype. This chain links TRBV29-1 with TRBJ1-3; the match to TRBD1 covers 10 bases. Germline lookup yields CDR1 SQVTM and CDR2 ANQGSEA. V trimming: 6 bases; J trimming: 2 bases; junction bases outside the gene matches: 7. The CDR3 runs to 15 residues. In DNA, the CDR3 is TGCAGCGTCGTCGGACAGGGGGGGACTGGAAACACCATATATTTT. It is translated as CSVVGQGGTGNTIYF.

As regards this clonotype: At one of its ends the junction is not consistent with the germline gene, which may arise from a read error. The chain is built from TRBV7-6 and TRBJ2-6; the match to TRBD1 covers 7 bases. Germline V gene lookup returns CDR1 SGHVS and CDR2 FNYEAQ. The CDR3 covers 16 residues. The CDR3 nucleotides are TGTGCTAGCAGGGGGATGGGGCGGTCTGGGGCCAACGTCCTGACTTTC. Residues: CASRGMGRSGANVLTF.

This clonotype was detected ten times or more. The chain employs TRBV7-9 and TRBJ1-5; D may be TRBD1 (6 bases). CDR1 SEHNR and CDR2 FQNEAQ come from the germline V gene (reference sequence). The CDR3 contains 15 residues. Trimming pared 5 bases from V and 0 bases from J, leaving 11 bases between. DNA for the CDR3: TGTGCCAGCAGCCAGACAGGAGATAGCAATCAGCCCCAGCATTTT. As protein: CASSQTGDSNQPQHF.

This clonotype came up a few times. The V gene is TRBV7-3, the J gene TRBJ2-7, with 8 nucleotides matching TRBD2. Germline assignment: CDR1 SGHTA and CDR2 FQGTGA. V lost 5 bases and J lost 5; bases outside the gene matches: 5. The CDR3 runs 13 residues. DNA for the CDR3: TGTGCCAGCAGCCGGGGGGGCGCCCACGAGCAGTACTTC. Protein: CASSRGGAHEQYF.

This clonotype was observed a few times. The chain is built from TRBV28 and TRBJ2-7; 10 nucleotides agree with TRBD1. The CDR3 is made up of 15 amino acids. Germline loops: CDR1 MDHEN, CDR2 SYDVKM. Unmatched junction bases numbered 8, after V lost 5 bases and J lost 4 bases. CDR3 sequence reads: CASSPRTGGRYEQYF. CDR3 sequence (DNA): TGTGCCAGCAGTCCCCGGACAGGGGGTAGGTACGAGCAGTACTTC.

This clonotype has only a few counts. This chain links TRBV7-4 with TRBJ2-1; TRBD2 matches at 7 bases. Germline V gene data show CDR1 as SGHVT and CDR2 as SQSDAQ. This CDR3 has 13 amino acids. V shed 4 bases, J shed 8 bases, and the junction held 5 bases outside the gene matches. The CDR3 loop reads CASSSGTNDEQFF. Here the CDR3 DNA reads TGTGCCAGCAGCTCAGGGACTAACGATGAGCAGTTCTTC.